A single sample gave rise to the 29 T cell receptor beta chains below, sequenced in a study of T cell changes during pregnancy in multiple sclerosis. Libraries were prepared by immunoSEQ multiplex PCR; TCRdb keeps only in-frame clonotypes and omits some of them. The sample has about 60,000 clones; around 96% are singletons. This specimen consisted of CD8+ T cells from peripheral blood mononuclear cells, obtained after pregnancy. These receptors were taken from a female donor with multiple sclerosis, enrolled in a pregnancy study.

The genes are TRBV7-9 and TRBJ1-1; D remains ambiguous. Germline-derived CDR1 and CDR2 are SEHNR and FQNEAQ (reference sequence). V lost 3 bases, J lost 0 bases, and 11 bases lay in between. This CDR3 spans 15 amino acids. The CDR3 loop is CASSLMRGVNTEAFF. In DNA form, the CDR3 reads TGTGCCAGCAGCTTGATGCGGGGAGTGAACACTGAAGCTTTCTTT.

V is TRBV27 and J is TRBJ2-1; 8 nucleotides align to TRBD2. The CDR3 sequence is 16 residues long. J lost 4 bases, V lost 0 bases, and 5 bases had no gene match. From germline, CDR1 is MNHEY and CDR2 SMNVEV (reference sequence). CDR3 nucleotides: TGTGCCAGCAGTTTATCTGTTTTAGCGGGGTACAATGAGCAGTTCTTC. As protein: CASSLSVLAGYNEQFF.

The J gene is TRBJ2-3, the V gene TRBV19; D unresolved. This CDR3 is built from 13 residues. V dropped 1 base and J dropped 6 bases, with 8 bases sitting between them. The germline V gene encodes CDR1 LNHDA and CDR2 SQIVND (reference sequence). The CDR3 sequence: CASSIGARDTQYF. In DNA form, the CDR3 reads TGTGCCAGTAGTATAGGCGCCCGGGATACGCAGTATTTT. The full variable domain, completed using reference TRBV19 and TRBJ2-3, is DGGITQSPKYLFRKEGQNVTLSCEQNLNHDAMYWYRQDPGQGLRLIYYSQIVNDFQKGDIAEGYSVSREKKESFPLTVTSAQKNPTAFYLCASSIGARDTQYFGPGTRLTVL.

This clone was observed a handful of times. This sequence joins TRBV27 and TRBJ1-2; 7 positions agree with TRBD1. This CDR3 has 15 amino acids. Germline V gene data show CDR1 as MNHEY and CDR2 as SMNVEV (reference sequence). Trimming removed 6 bases from V and 3 bases from J; junction bases left unmatched: 10. The CDR3 loop is CASSQTGSFYYGYTF. The CDR3 region has the DNA TGTGCCAGCAGCCAGACAGGGTCTTTTTACTATGGCTACACCTTC.

The gene calls are TRBV9 and TRBJ2-5, with 9 bases matching TRBD2. The germline CDR1 and CDR2 sequences are SGDLS and YYNGEE. This CDR3 has 16 amino acids. The junction had 6 bases not matched to a gene; V was cut back by 0 bases and J by 3 bases. This chain's CDR3 is CASSVGRRGREETQYF. The CDR3 region has the DNA TGTGCCAGCAGCGTAGGCCGGCGCGGGAGGGAAGAGACCCAGTACTTC.

The chain joins TRBV27 to TRBJ2-7, with TRBD2 matching 7 bases. The CDR3 contains 15 residues. Germline lookup yields CDR1 MNHEY and CDR2 SMNVEV (reference sequence). V dropped 5 bases and J dropped 4; count of bases not matched to a gene: 11. The CDR3 protein is CASSGSPSGYYEQYF. The CDR3 DNA follows: TGTGCCAGCAGTGGGTCTCCTAGCGGTTATTACGAGCAGTACTTC.

The rearrangement uses TRBV13 and TRBJ2-3; 14 nucleotides line up with TRBD2. The CDR3 sequence is 23 residues long. The trim removed 4 bases at V and 2 bases at J, leaving 23 bases unmatched. CDR1 is PRHDT and CDR2 is FYEKMQ in the germline V gene (reference sequence). This CDR3 reads CASSSTSGRASVRPTENTDTQYF. CDR3 coding DNA: TGTGCCAGCAGCTCGACTAGCGGGAGGGCCTCGGTTCGCCCCACCGAGAACACAGATACGCAGTATTTT.

The V and J genes are TRBV6-5 and TRBJ2-1, with TRBD2 matching over 10 bases. Germline values: CDR1 MNHEY, CDR2 SVGAGI. Trimming removed 4 bases from V and 9 bases from J; junction bases left unmatched: 6. This CDR3 contains 14 residues. The CDR3 nucleotides read TGTGCCAGCAGTTGGGCTAGCGGGAGTCCTGAGCAGTTCTTC. Translating gives CASSWASGSPEQFF.

This sequence joins TRBV19 and TRBJ2-1; TRBD1 might be the D (6 bases). The CDR3 is 15 amino acids. Germline-derived CDR1 and CDR2 are LNHDA and SQIVND (reference sequence). Trimming stripped 4 bases from V and 5 bases from J, with 15 bases between. Written as DNA, the CDR3 is TGTGCCAGTAGTACTGGCCTCGGGACAAACAATGAGCAGTTCTTC. Translating it yields CASSTGLGTNNEQFF.

This chain uses TRBV28 with TRBJ2-1, with 11 bases matching TRBD2. This CDR3 is 18 amino acids long. J lost 0 bases, V lost 7 bases, and 11 bases had no gene match. The germline gives CDR1 MDHEN, CDR2 SYDVKM. The CDR3 bases are TGTGCCAGCACCTTTCGGTCTAGCGGGGGGAGCTCCTACAATGAGCAGTTCTTC. Translated, it gives CASTFRSSGGSSYNEQFF.

The rearrangement links TRBV30 to TRBJ2-7; 11 bases line up with TRBD2. The J segment lost 6 bases and the V segment lost 3 bases, leaving 7 bases of the junction unmatched. The germline CDR1 and CDR2 sequences are GTSNPN and SVGIG (reference sequence). CDR3 length: 14 amino acids. The CDR3 spells CAWSQFSGRGEQYF. CDR3 sequence (DNA): TGTGCCTGGAGCCAATTTAGCGGGAGGGGCGAGCAGTACTTC.

This clone is a singleton in its sample. The chain joins TRBV5-4 to TRBJ2-1, with D uncertain. With 0 bases removed from V and 4 bases from J, the gap between germline ends came to 5 bases. The CDR3 is 13 amino acids. Germline lookup yields CDR1 SGHNT and CDR2 YYREEE (reference sequence). The CDR3 sequence is CASSLDRYNEQFF. CDR3 DNA: TGTGCCAGCAGCTTGGACAGATACAATGAGCAGTTCTTC.

CDR3 sequence: CASSFQGDEQFF. Written as DNA, the CDR3 is TGTGCCAGCAGTTTTCAAGGAGATGAGCAGTTCTTC. The gene calls are TRBV6-5 and TRBJ2-1; D call uncertain. Trimming cost V 4 bases and J 8 bases, with 9 bases left between them. The CDR3 has 12 amino acids. The V gene's germline CDR1 is MNHEY and CDR2 SVGAGI.

The chain carries TRBV2 and TRBJ2-5, with 8 bases aligning to TRBD1. V lost 5 bases to trimming and J lost 2 bases; unmatched junction nucleotides: 10. The CDR3 is 16 amino acids. Germline CDR1 is SNHLY and CDR2 is FYNNEI. As DNA, the CDR3 is TGTGCCAGCAGTTTTCCCGGGACAGGCTCTCAAGAGACCCAGTACTTC. Translated: CASSFPGTGSQETQYF.

The chain is built from TRBV13 and TRBJ2-7; 8 nucleotides match TRBD1. The germline gives CDR1 PRHDT, CDR2 FYEKMQ (reference sequence). This CDR3 comprises 13 residues. The junction had 4 bases not matched to a gene; V was cut back by 5 bases and J by 4 bases. CDR3 residues: CASSPGTGYEQYF. In nucleotides, the CDR3 is TGTGCCAGCAGCCCTGGGACAGGATACGAGCAGTACTTC. The entire variable domain, with the rest obtained from reference TRBV13 and TRBJ2-7, is as follows: AAGVIQSPRHLIKEKRETATLKCYPIPRHDTVYWYQQGPGQDPQFLISFYEKMQSDKGSIPDRFSAQQFSDYHSELNMSSLELGDSALYFCASSPGTGYEQYFGPGTRLTVT.

This chain joins TRBV19 and TRBJ2-7; D remains unclear. V was pared by 5 bases and J by 3 bases, with 11 bases between. This CDR3 contains 13 residues. CDR1 is LNHDA and CDR2 is SQIVND in the germline V gene (reference sequence). The CDR3 DNA follows: TGTGCCAGTAGTCCAGGCAGGTACTACGAGCAGTACTTC. Its translation: CASSPGRYYEQYF.

The chain has TRBV6-1 and TRBJ1-2, with D hard to call. V lost 2 bases, J lost 6 bases, and 16 bases lay in between. The CDR3 is 15 residues long. CDR1 and CDR2 (germline): MNHNS, SASEGT. CDR3 nucleotides: TGTGCCAGCAGTGAATGGGCAACACTCAGCCATGGCTACACCTTC. Translation gives CASSEWATLSHGYTF.

CDR3 bases: TGTGCCAGCAGTCTCTCCACTTACGAGCAGTACTTC. It yields the protein CASSLSTYEQYF. V usage is TRBV25-1 and J usage is TRBJ2-7; D gene ambiguous. V dropped 5 bases and J dropped 4 bases, with 9 bases sitting between them. This CDR3 spans 12 amino acids. CDR1 is MGHDK and CDR2 is SYGVNS in the germline V gene.

The genes are TRBV9 and TRBJ2-1; 9 bases line up with TRBD2. Germline CDR1 SGDLS, CDR2 YYNGEE. This CDR3 spans 16 amino acids. The V segment lost 0 bases and the J segment 8 bases; nucleotides outside the gene matches: 9. The CDR3 nucleotides read TGTGCCAGCAGCGTAGAGGCGGGAGGGCCCGCGGATGAGCAGTTCTTC. Its protein is CASSVEAGGPADEQFF.

This sequence joins TRBV11-2 and TRBJ1-1, with D possibly TRBD1 on 5 matching bases. The V end lost 3 bases, the J end lost 1 base, and 15 bases lay between the germline ends. The CDR3 spans 16 residues. CDR1 SGHAT and CDR2 FQNNGV come from the germline V gene. The CDR3 region has the DNA TGTGCCAGCAGCTTTAAACAGGCTTTATCGAACACTGAAGCTTTCTTT. It codes for CASSFKQALSNTEAFF. The whole variable domain, filled in from reference TRBV11-2 and TRBJ1-1, reads EAGVAQSPRYKIIEKRQSVAFWCNPISGHATLYWYQQILGQGPKLLIQFQNNGVVDDSQLPKDRFSAERLKGVDSTLKIQPAKLEDSAVYLCASSFKQALSNTEAFFGQGTRLTVV.

The chain recombines TRBV11-2 with TRBJ2-7, with 7 bases fitting TRBD1. The V gene's germline CDR1 is SGHAT and CDR2 FQNNGV. J gave up 4 bases and V 8 bases, and 8 bases lay outside the gene matches. The CDR3 covers 13 residues. In DNA form, the CDR3 reads TGTGCCAGCCGAATACAGGGGCGGTACGAGCAGTACTTC. Translated: CASRIQGRYEQYF.

J is TRBJ1-2 and V is TRBV28, with 11 bases fitting TRBD1. The CDR3 length is 12 residues. Looked up from germline, CDR1 is MDHEN and CDR2 is SYDVKM. The V gene end was trimmed by 8 bases and the J gene end by 8 bases; junction bases not matched to a gene: 4. CDR3 in DNA: TGTGCCAGCGAGGACAGGGGGCAAGGCTACACCTTC. This codes for CASEDRGQGYTF.

The V and J genes are TRBV9 and TRBJ1-3; D is unresolved. V was shortened by 2 bases and J by 0 bases, with 6 bases between the two germline ends. Germline CDR1 SGDLS, CDR2 YYNGEE. The CDR3 spans 14 residues. The CDR3 region is CASSVESSGNTIYF. The CDR3, as DNA: TGTGCCAGCAGCGTCGAGAGCTCTGGAAACACCATATATTTT.

The V call is TRBV27, the J call TRBJ1-6, with D maybe TRBD1 (5 bases). The germline CDR1 and CDR2 sequences are MNHEY and SMNVEV (reference sequence). The CDR3 runs to 17 residues. V lost 4 bases, J lost 0 bases, and 13 bases lay in between. The CDR3 protein is CASSWDFRSSYNSPLHF. CDR3 DNA sequence: TGTGCCAGCAGTTGGGACTTCAGGAGCTCCTATAATTCACCCCTCCACTTT.

V gene TRBV15 combines with J gene TRBJ1-5; D may be TRBD1 (6 bases). Trimming removed 5 bases from V and 5 bases from J, with 28 bases in between. Germline loops: CDR1 LNHNV, CDR2 YYDKDF (reference sequence). The CDR3 has 19 residues. The CDR3 nucleotides read TGTGCCACCAGCGGCGACAGGAGCAATCCGATCCCCCCACATCAGCCCCAGCATTTT. This translates into CATSGDRSNPIPPHQPQHF.

The chain carries TRBV2 and TRBJ1-2; TRBD1 aligns across 7 bases. This CDR3 is built from 14 residues. Trimming took 8 bases from V and 4 from J; bases not matched to a gene: 10. The germline CDR1 and CDR2 sequences are SNHLY and FYNNEI. The CDR3 DNA sequence: TGTGCCAGCGGAAACGGACAGGATAGCTATGGCTACACCTTC. This codes for CASGNGQDSYGYTF. Together with reference TRBV2 and TRBJ1-2, the CDR3 gives the full variable domain: EPEVTQTPSHQVTQMGQEVILRCVPISNHLYFYWYRQILGQKVEFLVSFYNNEISEKSEIFDDQFSVERPDGSNFTLKIRSTKLEDSAMYFCASGNGQDSYGYTFGSGTRLTVV.

The rearrangement links TRBV27 to TRBJ1-5, with D maybe TRBD1 (6 bases). Germline V gene data show CDR1 as MNHEY and CDR2 as SMNVEV (reference sequence). The CDR3 runs to 14 residues. Deletions cut 3 bases from V and 5 bases from J, with 11 bases between. The CDR3 loop is CASSLFQGYQPQHF. DNA of the CDR3: TGTGCCAGCAGTTTGTTCCAGGGGTATCAGCCCCAGCATTTT.

This rearrangement joins TRBV21-1 to TRBJ2-4; the D segment call TRBD1 is taken from the table without a DNA check. TRBV21-1 represents a pseudogene. This CDR3 is 15 amino acids long. The CDR3 sequence is CASSKPKGAKNIQYF. CDR3 nucleotide sequence: TGTGCCAGCAGCAAACCGAAGGGGGCCAAAAACATTCAGTACTTC.

The chain employs TRBV5-6 and TRBJ1-3; D may be TRBD1 (6 bases). CDR1 and CDR2 (germline): SGHDT, YYEEEE. V lost 2 bases and J 0 bases, leaving 6 bases between the germline ends. This CDR3 comprises 14 residues. The CDR3 sequence: CASSLQGSGNTIYF. CDR3 in DNA: TGTGCCAGCAGCTTACAGGGCTCTGGAAACACCATATATTTT.